The 2 T cell receptor beta chains reported below all come from one sample, sequenced in a study of CD8 T cells in Susac syndrome. With random hexamers, about 0.45 to 1 ug RNA was reverse transcribed. TCRdb ran MiXCR on the immunoSEQ multiplex PCR reads and lists one entry per CDR3 protein. The repertoire holds roughly 110,000 distinct CDR3 sequences, with roughly 90% as singletons. Source material: CD8+ T cells from PBMCs. These receptors originate from a human donor in good health.

V gene TRBV7-8 combines with J gene TRBJ2-5; 8 bases map to TRBD1. Germline CDR1 SGHVS, CDR2 FQNEAQ. The CDR3 covers 14 residues. The ends lost 5 bases at V and 7 bases at J; junction bases unmatched: 9. This CDR3 is CASSPDTGGGTQYF. In DNA form, the CDR3 reads TGTGCCAGCAGCCCAGATACAGGGGGAGGGACCCAGTACTTC.

The rearrangement joins TRBV7-2 to TRBJ2-5, with 10 bases aligning to TRBD2. With 1 base clipped from V and 3 bases from J, the junction kept 11 bases outside the gene matches. The CDR3 runs 18 residues. Germline loops: CDR1 SGHTA, CDR2 FQGNSA. As DNA, the CDR3 is TGTGCCAGCAGCTTAGTTCCACTAGCGGGAATCCCAGAAGAGACCCAGTACTTC. Its protein is CASSLVPLAGIPEETQYF.